These 27 T cell receptor beta chains were all obtained from the same sample, sequenced in a study of cytomegalovirus exposure and HLA in healthy donors. The PCR employed 60 Vbeta primers together with 13 Jbeta primers. Libraries were prepared by immunoSEQ multiplex PCR; TCRdb keeps only in-frame clonotypes and omits some of them. The data show about 100,000 clones, 75% to 85% seen once. Sequences were obtained from PBMCs. These receptors originate from a woman between 50 and 59 years old in good health and CMV-seropositive.

The chain combines TRBV30 with TRBJ1-6; D unresolved. This CDR3 is 14 amino acids long. Between the trimmed V and J ends, which lost 1 base and 10 bases, there was a span of 14 bases. Germline CDR1 GTSNPN, CDR2 SVGIG (reference sequence). CDR3 coding DNA: TGTGCCTGGAGTGAAGCGGGGTTAGGATCACCCCTCCACTTT. The encoded protein is CAWSEAGLGSPLHF. The entire variable domain, with the rest obtained from reference TRBV30 and TRBJ1-6, is as follows: SQTIHQWPATLVQPVGSPLSLECTVEGTSNPNLYWYRQAAGRGLQLLFYSVGIGQISSEVPQNLSASRPQDRQFILSSKKLLLSDSGFYLCAWSEAGLGSPLHFGNGTRLTVT.

The chain joins TRBV7-9 to TRBJ1-2, with D perhaps matching TRBD1 (6 bases). This CDR3 is 12 amino acids long. CDR1 is SEHNR and CDR2 is FQNEAQ in the germline V gene (reference sequence). V shed 11 bases and J shed 4 bases, with 14 bases lying between them. CDR3 loop: CAEGDNPYGYTF. CDR3 DNA: TGTGCCGAGGGGGACAATCCCTATGGCTACACCTTC.

V is TRBV15 and J is TRBJ2-7; tentative D call: TRBD2 (7 bases). CDR3 length: 14 amino acids. Trimming took off 1 base at V and 4 bases at J, with 11 bases between the two ends. CDR1 LNHNV and CDR2 YYDKDF come from the germline V gene (reference sequence). DNA of the CDR3: TGTGCCACCAGCAGAGGGGGGGGCAATTACGAGCAGTACTTC. It specifies CATSRGGGNYEQYF.

The V and J genes are TRBV30 and TRBJ1-1; 7 bases are a match to TRBD1. With V trimmed by 0 bases and J by 5 bases, 9 bases remained unmatched. The length of the CDR3 is 15 residues. CDR1 is GTSNPN and CDR2 is SVGIG in the germline V gene (reference sequence). CDR3 sequence: CAWSVEVAGGTEAFF. The CDR3 DNA reads TGTGCCTGGAGTGTAGAGGTGGCAGGGGGAACTGAAGCTTTCTTT.

This chain connects TRBV2 to TRBJ2-7, with 9 bases that match TRBD1. This CDR3 region has 14 residues. V shed 6 bases, J shed 4 bases, and the junction held 7 bases outside the gene matches. CDR1 is SNHLY and CDR2 is FYNNEI in the germline V gene. The CDR3 DNA reads as TGTGCCAGCAGCGGGACAGGGTCGTCGTACGAGCAGTACTTC. Its translation is CASSGTGSSYEQYF.

The chain uses TRBV12-5 and TRBJ1-1, with a possible D match to TRBD1 (5 bases). CDR3 length: 14 amino acids. CDR1 is LGHNT, CDR2 FRNRAP, per germline. Trimming stripped 2 bases from V and 8 bases from J, with 15 bases between. This CDR3 is CASGLSGGRTEAFF. The CDR3 coding sequence is TGTGCTAGTGGTTTGTCCGGGGGGAGAACGGAAGCTTTCTTT.

The chain combines TRBV10-3 with TRBJ1-3; 11 bases fit TRBD1. The germline gives CDR1 ENHRY, CDR2 SYGVKD. The CDR3 length is 17 residues. V shed 0 bases and J 7 bases; nucleotides not matched to a gene: 8. The CDR3 is CAISESGTGGLRNTIYF. The CDR3 DNA sequence: TGTGCCATCAGTGAGTCCGGGACAGGGGGTCTGAGGAACACCATATATTTT.

V is TRBV10-3 and J is TRBJ2-1, with 11 bases lining up with TRBD1. This CDR3 region has 13 residues. V trimming: 9 bases; J trimming: 6 bases; junction bases outside the gene matches: 4. From germline, CDR1 is ENHRY and CDR2 SYGVKD. CDR3 protein: CAISGQGVNEQFF. In DNA form, the CDR3 reads TGTGCCATTTCGGGACAGGGGGTCAATGAGCAGTTCTTC.

The gene calls are TRBV5-5 and TRBJ1-4; 8 bases line up with TRBD1. CDR3 length equals 15 residues. CDR1 and CDR2 (germline): SGHKS, YYEKEE (reference sequence). J lost 7 bases, V lost 4 bases, and 9 bases had no gene match. The CDR3 region is CASSKQTGAGEKLFF. The CDR3 coding sequence is TGTGCCAGCAGCAAGCAGACAGGGGCGGGTGAAAAACTGTTTTTT.

The V gene is TRBV19, the J gene TRBJ2-1; TRBD2 agrees at 8 bases. CDR1 is LNHDA, CDR2 SQIVND, per germline (reference sequence). J lost 11 bases, V lost 5 bases, and 17 bases had no gene match. The length of the CDR3 is 16 residues. DNA for the CDR3: TGTGCCAGTAGTCGGGCCCTCGGCGGGGGGTACACGAAGCAGTTCTTC. Translation: CASSRALGGGYTKQFF.

In the case of this clone: An end of the junction differs from the germline gene, which may be a read error. The V gene is TRBV19, the J gene TRBJ2-2; TRBD2 matches at 7 bases. The CDR3 consists of 14 residues. The germline CDR1 and CDR2 sequences are LNHDA and SQIVND (reference sequence). CDR3 coding DNA: TGTGCCAGTGCCGGGACTACTATGACCGAGGAGCTGTTTTTT. Amino acids: CASAGTTMTEELFF.

The chain couples TRBV7-9 to TRBJ1-3, with TRBD1 matching over 8 bases. The germline CDR1 and CDR2 sequences are SEHNR and FQNEAQ (reference sequence). This CDR3 has 14 amino acids. V lost 4 bases, J lost 7 bases, and 6 bases stayed unmatched. CDR3 DNA sequence: TGTGCCAGCAGCTCCAGGGGGCCCGCGAACACCATATATTTT. Its translation: CASSSRGPANTIYF.

V gene TRBV11-2 combines with J gene TRBJ2-7; 8 bases align to TRBD1. Germline V gene lookup returns CDR1 SGHAT and CDR2 FQNNGV. The CDR3 has 14 residues. The V segment lost 1 base and the J segment 2 bases; nucleotides outside the gene matches: 1. The CDR3 loop reads CASSLGTGPYEQYF. In DNA, the CDR3 is TGTGCCAGCAGCTTAGGGACAGGGCCCTACGAGCAGTACTTC.

The V call is TRBV4-1, the J call TRBJ2-7; TRBD1 matches at 8 bases. CDR3 length: 16 residues. Per the germline V gene, CDR1 is MGHRA and CDR2 is YSYEKL. Trimming at V came to 0 bases and at J to 0 bases, leaving 4 bases not matched to a gene. The CDR3 sequence is CASSQEGQGASYEQYF. The DNA for the CDR3 is TGCGCCAGCAGCCAAGAGGGGCAGGGGGCCTCCTACGAGCAGTACTTC.

The rearrangement links TRBV6-1 to TRBJ1-1; D might be TRBD1 (6 bases). The V and J ends lost 2 bases and 6 bases respectively, with 16 bases between them. The CDR3 is 15 amino acids. Germline V gene data show CDR1 as MNHNS and CDR2 as SASEGT. CDR3 bases: TGTGCCAGCAGTGAATTGTCGGGGGGGGCCCCTGAAGCTTTCTTT. The encoded protein is CASSELSGGAPEAFF.

The V gene is TRBV6-1, the J gene TRBJ1-1, with D possibly TRBD1 on 5 matching bases. V was pared by 3 bases and J by 5 bases, with 22 bases between. The CDR3 runs to 17 residues. The germline CDR1 and CDR2 sequences are MNHNS and SASEGT. CDR3 sequence: CASSDLALRLGTTEAFF. CDR3 nucleotide sequence: TGTGCCAGCAGTGATTTGGCCCTCCGTCTGGGGACTACTGAAGCTTTCTTT.

The rearrangement uses TRBV7-8 and TRBJ1-2; possibly TRBD1 for D (5 bases). CDR3 size: 16 residues. Trimming pared 1 base from V and 3 bases from J, leaving 15 bases between. The germline gives CDR1 SGHVS, CDR2 FQNEAQ. CDR3 sequence (DNA): TGTGCCAGCAGCTTAGTCGGAACAGGCCGGGACTATGGCTACACCTTC. Translation: CASSLVGTGRDYGYTF. Supplemented by reference TRBV7-8 and TRBJ1-2, the full variable domain reads GAGVSQSPRYKVAKRGQDVALRCDPISGHVSLFWYQQALGQGPEFLTYFQNEAQLDKSGLPSDRFFAERPEGSVSTLKIQRTQQEDSAVYLCASSLVGTGRDYGYTFGSGTRLTVV.

V gene TRBV11-2 combines with J gene TRBJ2-5; tentatively, D is TRBD2 (5 bases). CDR3 length: 13 amino acids. The V end lost 4 bases, the J end lost 4 bases, and 10 bases lay between the germline ends. The V gene's germline CDR1 is SGHAT and CDR2 FQNNGV. The CDR3 is CASSSFAGETQYF. The CDR3 DNA follows: TGTGCCAGCAGCTCATTTGCGGGAGAGACCCAGTACTTC.

This chain links TRBV6-6 with TRBJ2-1; D ambiguous. The CDR3 runs to 12 residues. Per the germline V gene, CDR1 is MNHNY and CDR2 is SVGAGI (reference sequence). Deletions cut 6 bases from V and 10 bases from J, with 13 bases between. CDR3 sequence: CASSPALREQFF. The CDR3 DNA reads as TGTGCCAGCAGCCCCGCCCTACGGGAGCAGTTCTTC.

DNA for the CDR3: TGTGCCAGCAGCTTAGCGAGGAACACTGAAGCTTTCTTT. It specifies CASSLARNTEAFF. The gene calls are TRBV7-2 and TRBJ1-1, with D uncertain. Trimming removed 0 bases at V and 1 base at J, with 3 bases between. The CDR3 extends over 13 amino acids. Germline V gene data show CDR1 as SGHTA and CDR2 as FQGNSA. The variable domain in full, with the rest retrieved from reference TRBV7-2 and TRBJ1-1, is GAGVSQSPSNKVTEKGKDVELRCDPISGHTALYWYRQSLGQGLEFLIYFQGNSAPDKSGLPSDRFSAERTGGSVSTLTIQRTQQEDSAVYLCASSLARNTEAFFGQGTRLTVV.

This clone was picked up a small number of times. The junction shows a germline mismatch at one end, possibly a read error. The chain uses TRBV7-7 and TRBJ1-4, with D possibly TRBD1 on 6 matching bases. CDR1 is SSHAT, CDR2 FNYEAQ, per germline (reference sequence). The CDR3 length is 15 residues. CDR3 in amino acids: CASSLVPRTDEKLFF. DNA for the CDR3: TGTGCTAGCAGCTTAGTGCCCAGGACAGATGAAAAACTGTTTTTT.

This chain uses TRBV18 with TRBJ1-1, with D possibly matching TRBD1 (6 bases). The CDR3 is 15 amino acids. The V end lost 1 base, the J end lost 0 bases, and 9 bases lay between the germline ends. Germline lookup yields CDR1 KGHSH and CDR2 LQKENI. For the CDR3, the DNA is TGTGCCAGCTCACCACTGGACAGCATGAACACTGAAGCTTTCTTT. Translation gives CASSPLDSMNTEAFF.

J is TRBJ2-7 and V is TRBV6-5, with D maybe TRBD2 (6 bases). The germline gives CDR1 MNHEY, CDR2 SVGAGI. V was trimmed by 6 bases and J by 2 bases, leaving 11 bases between them. The CDR3 has 13 residues. CDR3: CASRGLDTYEQYF. The CDR3 DNA follows: TGTGCCAGCAGGGGACTCGACACCTACGAGCAGTACTTC.

This chain links TRBV7-9 with TRBJ1-1; TRBD1 is a possible D gene (5 bases). Per germline, CDR1 SEHNR and CDR2 FQNEAQ (reference sequence). The CDR3 contains 14 residues. Trimming took off 1 base at V and 4 bases at J, with 10 bases between the two ends. This CDR3 is CASSLEGLGTEAFF. In DNA form, the CDR3 reads TGTGCCAGCAGCTTAGAGGGGTTGGGCACTGAAGCTTTCTTT.

The rearrangement uses TRBV4-1 and TRBJ2-7, with TRBD2 as a possible D gene (5 bases). V lost 4 bases and J lost 1, with 11 bases in between. The length of the CDR3 is 14 residues. From germline, CDR1 is MGHRA and CDR2 YSYEKL. This CDR3 reads CASSPPTRSYEQYF. In DNA form, the CDR3 reads TGCGCCAGCAGCCCCCCAACTAGGTCCTACGAGCAGTACTTC.

This clone is a singleton in its sample. The V and J genes are TRBV27 and TRBJ2-7; no clear D. Germline lookup yields CDR1 MNHEY and CDR2 SMNVEV (reference sequence). The CDR3 contains 14 residues. Trimming pared 3 bases from V and 5 bases from J, leaving 14 bases between. CDR3 sequence (DNA): TGTGCCAGCAGTTTCAGGCCCTCGTCCCACGAGCAGTACTTC. Encoded protein: CASSFRPSSHEQYF.

The chain has TRBV9 and TRBJ2-1; 8 positions match TRBD2. J was trimmed by 7 bases and V by 0 bases; bases with no gene match: 6. Germline V gene lookup returns CDR1 SGDLS and CDR2 YYNGEE. The CDR3 loop spans 15 amino acids. Written as DNA, the CDR3 is TGTGCCAGCAGCGTAGGGGCGGGGGGCCGTAATGAGCAGTTCTTC. This codes for CASSVGAGGRNEQFF. Full variable domain (outside the CDR3, taken from reference TRBV9 and TRBJ2-1): DSGVTQTPKHLITATGQRVTLRCSPRSGDLSVYWYQQSLDQGLQFLIQYYNGEERAKGNILERFSAQQFPDLHSELNLSSLELGDSALYFCASSVGAGGRNEQFFGPGTRLTVL.